The source of this TCR beta chain is a study of T-cell memory formation after mild COVID-19. Study results and limitations: The study found balanced CD4/CD8 in clones contracting day 15 to 85 and a CD4+ lean in later expanders.

TCRdb analysed the 5' RACE reads with MiXCR anew, one entry per CDR3 protein. There are approximately 250,000 distinct CDR3 sequences in the sample; 15% occur only once, and around 2% lies in the top ten. Turning to this clonotype: No antigen is known for it.

The germline V gene encodes CDR1 KGHDR and CDR2 SFDVKD. Deletions cut 7 bases from V and 5 bases from J, with 16 bases between. This CDR3 spans 14 amino acids. This receptor was taken from an adult woman who had mild COVID-19 (a few samples of this study predate the infection). Cell type and time point are not known. V is TRBV24-1 and J is TRBJ2-5; tentative D call: TRBD2 (6 bases). Material: PBMCs or a T cell subset sorted from them (not recorded which). The CDR3 DNA follows: TGTGCCACCAGCACCAGCCAGGCGGGGGAGACCCAGTACTTC. This gives the protein CATSTSQAGETQYF.